The clone carrying this T cell receptor (beta chain) has just a few counts. This sample is drawn from a study of cytomegalovirus exposure and HLA in healthy donors. Losses at the gene ends were 4 bases for V and 5 bases for J; bases not matched to a gene: 16. The CDR3 spans 18 residues. Per the germline V gene, CDR1 is SGDLS and CDR2 is YYNGEE. The PCR contained 60 Vbeta and 13 Jbeta primers. Data came from immunoSEQ multiplex PCR; TCRdb stores just in-frame clones and leaves some out. The sample consists of 85,000 to 95,000 clones, less than 8% of them appearing once. Sequencing input: PBMCs. The origin of this receptor is a man aged 50 to 60 in good health and CMV-seronegative. This chain uses TRBV9 with TRBJ2-3, with 10 bases identical to TRBD1. CDR3 loop: CASSPDPIRGQGQDTQYF. The CDR3, as DNA: TGTGCCAGCAGCCCAGACCCGATTAGGGGACAGGGGCAAGATACGCAGTATTTT.